The present T cell receptor (beta chain) was sequenced within a study of patients and donors after allogeneic stem cell transplantation. TCRdb re-derived calls from the RT-PCR reads in MiXCR, one entry per CDR3 protein. Of 410,000 or so distinct CDR3 sequences listed, approximately 16% are singletons. The J segment lost 6 bases and the V segment lost 3 bases, leaving 4 bases of the junction unmatched. The CDR3 totals 15 residues. Germline assignment: CDR1 SEHNR and CDR2 FQNEAQ (reference sequence). The chain has TRBV7-9 and TRBJ2-1, with TRBD2 matching 11 bases. This TCR was sampled from a human donor who was either an allogeneic HSCT recipient or a stem cell or donor lymphocyte infusion donor (not recorded which). It is not recorded whose cells these are; they may come from a transplant donor. Sequencing used blood, either unsorted or a sorted T cell fraction (not recorded which). The CDR3 DNA reads TGTGCCAGCAGCTTTAGCGGGAGGGCCCTCAATGAGCAGTTCTTC. Protein product: CASSFSGRALNEQFF.